The table lists the clone carrying this T cell receptor beta chain with many counts. These data come from a study of early T cells in non-severe SARS-CoV-2 infection. TCRdb reprocessed the 5' RACE reads via MiXCR and lists one record per CDR3 protein. The sample yields about 98,000 distinct CDR3 sequences, approximately 11% seen once. The CDR3 extends over 15 amino acids. In germline, CDR1 is SGHNT, CDR2 YYREEE (reference sequence). The germline V and J ends were trimmed by 3 bases and 0 bases, with 12 bases remaining between them. The J gene is TRBJ1-1, the V gene TRBV5-4; D not certain. The sequence was obtained from an adult who was a healthcare worker with PCR-confirmed SARS-CoV-2 infection or an uninfected control (not recorded which). Sequencing input: whole blood. This CDR3 is CASSSRAILNTEAFF. CDR3 sequence (DNA): TGTGCCAGCAGCTCAAGGGCCATCCTGAACACTGAAGCTTTCTTT.